This T cell receptor (beta chain) was found in a study of siplizumab effects on memory and regulatory T cells. Broader study findings: A major contribution to the alloresponse seemed to be made by naive T cells, which seemed more diverse than memory cells.

Produced via immunoSEQ multiplex PCR; TCRdb's table is partial and in-frame only. This sample carries 10,000 or so clones, 40% to 50% of them seen once, and the ten largest clones take around 35%. Responder and stimulator cells in the mixed lymphocyte reaction were cultured together for more than five days at 37°C. Note on this clone: What it binds is not known.

Germline CDR1 PRHDT, CDR2 FYEKMQ (reference sequence). The V and J ends lost 5 bases and 4 bases respectively, with 12 bases between them. The length of the CDR3 is 14 residues. The specimen was CFSE-low (dividing) CD8+ T cells sorted from an allogeneic mixed lymphocyte reaction. The V and J genes are TRBV13 and TRBJ2-1; maybe TRBD2 (5 bases). The TCR originated in a human donor in good health; the cells came from an allogeneic mixed lymphocyte reaction. Some clones in this sample may be carry-over from other donors' samples. The CDR3 region has the DNA TGTGCCAGCAGCACGCAGACGGGGTACAATGAGCAGTTCTTC. Translating it yields CASSTQTGYNEQFF.